Listed below are T cell receptor beta chains from one sample, sequenced in a study of radiation and T cells in renal cell carcinoma. TCRdb keeps only in-frame clones here, not all; method: immunoSEQ multiplex PCR. The table records 130,000 or so clones, around nine tenths of them present only once. The specimen was blood, collected from a patient whose treatment included radiotherapy and nephrectomy. All receptors come from a woman between 50 and 59 years old with renal cell carcinoma. The CDR3 runs from the conserved cysteine through the conserved F or W. Each record gives: CDR3 DNA, CDR3 protein, D gene, V gene, J gene, clone size. A D gene is named only where the DNA matches it firmly. Only part of the rows carry a size: once, few, many, or a class if the clone is expanded.

TGTGCCAGTAGTATCTCCCCAATTAACTATGGCTACACCTTC	CASSISPINYGYTF	.	TRBV19	TRBJ1-2	.
TGTGCCAGCAGAAGGGACAGTGTGGGTGGCTACACCTTC	CASRRDSVGGYTF	TRBD1	TRBV6-5	TRBJ1-2	.
TGTGCCAGTAGCCCCGGGACATCGGGAAATCAGCCCCAGCATTTT	CASSPGTSGNQPQHF	.	TRBV19	TRBJ1-5	many
TGTGCCAGCAGCCCGAATCGGGACAGGAGCTACACCTTC	CASSPNRDRSYTF	TRBD1	TRBV7-2	TRBJ1-2	.
TGTGCCAGTAGCTTCACAGGGCAAGGGGGCTACACCTTC	CASSFTGQGGYTF	.	TRBV19	TRBJ1-2	.
TGCGCCAGCAGCTTGGTCGTAGGAGAAGGGAACTATGGCTACACCTTC	CASSLVVGEGNYGYTF	.	TRBV5-1	TRBJ1-2	.
TGCGCCAGCATGAGATCGGGAGGAAATGAAAAACTGTTTTTT	CASMRSGGNEKLFF	.	TRBV5-1	TRBJ1-4	.
TGTGCCAGTAGTACCGACGGAAACACTGAAGCTTTCTTT	CASSTDGNTEAFF	.	TRBV19	TRBJ1-1	few
TGTGCCAGCAGCTTCCGCCCCGGGGGCGGGGAAGCTTTCTTT	CASSFRPGGGEAFF	.	TRBV9	TRBJ1-1	.
TGCAGCGTTGAGGACATAGCGGGGGGGCCGCCCGATACGCAGTATTTT	CSVEDIAGGPPDTQYF	TRBD2	TRBV29-1	TRBJ2-3	.
TGTGCCAGCAGACGCGACGGTTCCTACGAGCAGTACTTC	CASRRDGSYEQYF	.	TRBV2	TRBJ2-7	.
TGCAGCGTTGAAACCCCTATGGTGAGATCTGGAAACACCATATATTTT	CSVETPMVRSGNTIYF	.	TRBV29-1	TRBJ1-3	few
TGCGCCAGCAGCTCCGGGACAGGGGGTTTAGAGCCCCAGCATTTT	CASSSGTGGLEPQHF	TRBD1	TRBV5-1	TRBJ1-5	.
TGTGCCAGCAGCCCCCTAGGACCTCCCGATACGCAGTATTTT	CASSPLGPPDTQYF	.	TRBV7-3	TRBJ2-3	.
TGTGCCAGCAGCGTAGTGGCGGGGGGGCCCGGAGAGACCCAGTACTTC	CASSVVAGGPGETQYF	TRBD2	TRBV9	TRBJ2-5	once
TGTGCCAGCAGCTTGGACAGATTCTATGGCTACACCTTC	CASSLDRFYGYTF	.	TRBV5-6	TRBJ1-2	.
TGTGCCAGTAGTATGTGGACAGGGGACGAAAAACTGTTTTTT	CASSMWTGDEKLFF	TRBD1	TRBV19	TRBJ1-4	.
TGTGCCAGCAGCTTAGCGGAAGGGGGCTTCTACGAGCAGTACTTC	CASSLAEGGFYEQYF	TRBD1	TRBV7-9	TRBJ2-7	.
TGTGCCAGCAGCCCGGGCCGGGCTGTCTCTGGAAACACCATATATTTT	CASSPGRAVSGNTIYF	.	TRBV13	TRBJ1-3	.
TGTGCCTGGAGTGTTAACAGGGCAAACTATGGCTACACCTTC	CAWSVNRANYGYTF	.	TRBV30	TRBJ1-2	.
TGTGCCAGCAGTTTAGGGGGTTCCCCACGAGCTTTCTTT	CASSLGGSPRAFF	.	TRBV27	TRBJ1-1	.
TGTGCCAGCAGCGTAGGTCCAGGGGGAGGAAACACCATATATTTT	CASSVGPGGGNTIYF	TRBD1	TRBV9	TRBJ1-3	.
TGTGCCAGCAGCCTCAGCGGTGCCCTCAATGAAAAACTGTTTTTT	CASSLSGALNEKLFF	.	TRBV9	TRBJ1-4	.
TGTGCCAGCATATATCGCACAGATACGCAGTATTTT	CASIYRTDTQYF	.	TRBV2	TRBJ2-3	.
TGTGCCAGCAGTTTTATGGCCGGGGAGCTGTTTTTT	CASSFMAGELFF	.	TRBV27	TRBJ2-2	.
TGTGCCAGCAGTCCATCGGGACTAGCGACGCAGTTCTTC	CASSPSGLATQFF	TRBD2	TRBV6-6	TRBJ2-1	.
TGTGCCAGCAGTCGGGACGCTTTCAATCAGCCCCAGCATTTT	CASSRDAFNQPQHF	.	TRBV6-6	TRBJ1-5	.
TGTGCCAGCAGCTTGGCAAGTATTGACGAGCAGTACTTC	CASSLASIDEQYF	.	TRBV5-5	TRBJ2-7	.
TGTGCCAGCAGCTTAGCGCGGGCGGGGGGGCTCTCAGATACGCAGTATTTT	CASSLARAGGLSDTQYF	TRBD2	TRBV7-2	TRBJ2-3	.
TGTGCCAGCAGCCTGGGGGCCGGGGCCTATGGCTACACCTTC	CASSLGAGAYGYTF	.	TRBV5-6	TRBJ1-2	.
TGTGCCAGTAGTTTCGACCCCTGGGGTTCACCCCTCCACTTT	CASSFDPWGSPLHF	.	TRBV19	TRBJ1-6	.
TGTGCCTGGAGTGTAGGAAGGACGTATACCGGGGAGCTGTTTTTT	CAWSVGRTYTGELFF	.	TRBV30	TRBJ2-2	.
TGTGCCAGCAGTGAAAACTCAGGGGCCTATGGCTACACCTTC	CASSENSGAYGYTF	.	TRBV2	TRBJ1-2	.
TGCAGCGTCCAGGGGGACATTAACTATGGCTACACCTTC	CSVQGDINYGYTF	TRBD1	TRBV29-1	TRBJ1-2	.
TGTGCCAGCAGCTTAGAACAGGGGACTGAAGCTTTCTTT	CASSLEQGTEAFF	TRBD1	TRBV11-2	TRBJ1-1	.
TGTGCCACGAGACAGTCCTCTAACTATGGCTACACCTTC	CATRQSSNYGYTF	.	TRBV19	TRBJ1-2	few
TGCGCCAGCAGCCAAGAGGACAGGGCTATTGAAGCTTTCTTT	CASSQEDRAIEAFF	TRBD1	TRBV4-1	TRBJ1-1	.
TGTGCCAGCAGCCCCTTCACGGGGGCCGAGAATGAGCAGTTCTTC	CASSPFTGAENEQFF	.	TRBV7-9	TRBJ2-1	.
TGTGCCAGCAGCTGGGACCAAGAGACCCAGTACTTC	CASSWDQETQYF	.	TRBV5-6	TRBJ2-5	.
TGTGCCAGCTCACCTCGGACAGGGCGGTTTGGAGAGACCCAGTACTTC	CASSPRTGRFGETQYF	TRBD1	TRBV18	TRBJ2-5	.
TGTGCCAGCAAGGGAGCAGGGGGCGAAAACACCGGGGAGCTGTTTTTT	CASKGAGGENTGELFF	TRBD1	TRBV11-3	TRBJ2-2	.
TGTGCCAGCAGCTTAGGTCAGCCCATGAACACTGAAGCTTTCTTT	CASSLGQPMNTEAFF	.	TRBV13	TRBJ1-1	.
TGTGCCAGCATGCAGGGGGCGTCCAACCTTTACAATGAGCAGTTCTTC	CASMQGASNLYNEQFF	TRBD1	TRBV7-9	TRBJ2-1	.
TGTGCCAGCAGCTTTGGGCCTATAGGGGGGAAAACCGGGGAGCTGTTTTTT	CASSFGPIGGKTGELFF	.	TRBV7-8	TRBJ2-2	.
TGTGCCAGCAGCGAAAAACAGGGACAGTCAAAAGAGACCCAGTACTTC	CASSEKQGQSKETQYF	TRBD1	TRBV6-1	TRBJ2-5	.
TGCGCCAGCAGCCCCGACCGAGACACAGATACGCAGTATTTT	CASSPDRDTDTQYF	.	TRBV5-1	TRBJ2-3	.
TGTGCCACCAGCAGAGATCCCGAATACGAGCAGTACTTC	CATSRDPEYEQYF	.	TRBV15	TRBJ2-7	.
TGTGCCAGCAGTTACCACAGGGGAATCACTGAAGCTTTCTTT	CASSYHRGITEAFF	TRBD1	TRBV2	TRBJ1-1	.
TGTGCCAGCAGTACCACCGGGGGGTCGGAAGGAAACACCATATATTTT	CASSTTGGSEGNTIYF	.	TRBV6-6	TRBJ1-3	.
TGTGCCAGCAGTTCGGGGAACTCTGGAAACACCATATATTTT	CASSSGNSGNTIYF	.	TRBV2	TRBJ1-3	.
TGCGCCAGCAGCTTGAATGCACCCTCTTTCACAGGGGTCGTCGTGCCCGGGGAGCTGTTTTTT	CASSLNAPSFTGVVVPGELFF	TRBD1	TRBV5-1	TRBJ2-2	.
TGTGCCAGCAACCCTGCGGGGGGGGCCGAAGAGACCCAGTACTTC	CASNPAGGAEETQYF	TRBD2	TRBV2	TRBJ2-5	.
TGTGCCAGCAGCTTACTAGCCAGCACAGATACGCAGTATTTT	CASSLLASTDTQYF	.	TRBV5-5	TRBJ2-3	.
TGTGCCAGCAGCCCGGAGGGCTCCTACAATGAGCAGTTCTTC	CASSPEGSYNEQFF	.	TRBV9	TRBJ2-1	.
TGTGCCAGCAGCAAAGGACAGGGGGCATACAGGAACACTGAAGCTTTCTTT	CASSKGQGAYRNTEAFF	.	TRBV21-1	TRBJ1-1	.